Described below is a single T cell receptor (beta chain) sequence and its context. The sample belongs to a study of patients and donors after allogeneic stem cell transplantation. TCRdb reprocessed the RT-PCR reads via MiXCR and lists one record per CDR3 protein. In the table there are 920,000 or so distinct CDR3 sequences, under 20% of which are singletons. V was clipped by 10 bases and J by 0 bases, with 9 bases between them. CDR3 length: 12 amino acids. CDR1 is MNHNY and CDR2 is SVGAGI in the germline V gene (reference sequence). This TCR was sampled from a human donor who was either an allogeneic HSCT recipient or a stem cell or donor lymphocyte infusion donor (not recorded which). It is not recorded whose cells these are; they may come from a transplant donor. Source material: blood, either unsorted or a sorted T cell fraction (not recorded which). The chain combines TRBV6-6 with TRBJ1-1; no clear D gene. CDR3 DNA sequence: TGTGCCACCGCGCCGATGAACACTGAAGCTTTCTTT. Its translation is CATAPMNTEAFF.